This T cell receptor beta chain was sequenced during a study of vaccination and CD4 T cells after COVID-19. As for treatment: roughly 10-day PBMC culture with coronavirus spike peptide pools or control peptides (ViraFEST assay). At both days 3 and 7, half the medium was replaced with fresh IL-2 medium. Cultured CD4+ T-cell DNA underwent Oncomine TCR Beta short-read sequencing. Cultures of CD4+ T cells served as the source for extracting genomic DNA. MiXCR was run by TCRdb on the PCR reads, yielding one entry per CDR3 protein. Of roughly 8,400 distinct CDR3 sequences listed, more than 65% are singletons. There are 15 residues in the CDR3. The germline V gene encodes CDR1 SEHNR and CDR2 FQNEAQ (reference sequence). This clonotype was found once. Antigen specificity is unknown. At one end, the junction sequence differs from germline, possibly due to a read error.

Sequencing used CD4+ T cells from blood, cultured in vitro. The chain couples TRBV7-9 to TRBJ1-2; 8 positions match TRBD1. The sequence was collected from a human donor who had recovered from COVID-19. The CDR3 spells CASSFGQGKGHGYTF. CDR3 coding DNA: TGCGCCAGCAGCTTCGGACAGGGTAAAGGACATGGCTACACCTTC. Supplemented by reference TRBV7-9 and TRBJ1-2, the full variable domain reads DTGVSQNPRHKITKRGQNVTFRCDPISEHNRLYWYRQTLGQGPEFLTYFQNEAQLEKSRLLSDRFSAERPKGSFSTLEIQRTEQGDSAMYLCASSFGQGKGHGYTFGSGTRLTVV.